The rows below give T cell receptor beta chains drawn from one sample of a study of T cell responses to AZD1222 COVID-19 vaccine. Clones were sequenced by immunoSEQ multiplex PCR, and TCRdb holds only the in-frame ones, with some missing. The sample carries 150,000 to 200,000 clones, roughly 87% recorded once. The source was peripheral blood, collected 28 days after the second AZD1222 dose. These receptors all stem from an adult who received the AZD1222 COVID-19 vaccine. Both conserved end residues are part of each CDR3. D genes are given only for firm matches. The listing skips clone size in some rows; elsewhere it reads once, few, many or a size class.

j_gene: TRBJ1-2
v_gene: TRBV7-9
d_gene: TRBD1
abundance: -
CDR3nt: TGTGCCAGCAGCTCTACCGGGACAGGGGGCACCTTC
CDR3aa: CASSSTGTGGTF

j_gene: TRBJ2-2
v_gene: TRBV5-4
d_gene: TRBD2
abundance: -
CDR3nt: TGTGCCAGCAGCCGTTTTGGGGGGGACACCGGGGAGCTGTTTTTT
CDR3aa: CASSRFGGDTGELFF

j_gene: TRBJ1-2
v_gene: TRBV5-1
d_gene: -
abundance: -
CDR3nt: TGCGCCAGCAGCTTGGAACGGGGCGGGGGCTACACCTTC
CDR3aa: CASSLERGGGYTF

j_gene: TRBJ2-7
v_gene: TRBV2
d_gene: -
abundance: few
CDR3nt: TGTGCCAGCAGTGAAGGGGTGCTTACCTACGAGCAGTACTTC
CDR3aa: CASSEGVLTYEQYF

j_gene: TRBJ2-7
v_gene: TRBV18
d_gene: TRBD2
abundance: -
CDR3nt: TGTGCCAGCTCACCCGGACTAGCGGGACGTCATCTCTCCTACGAGCAGTACTTC
CDR3aa: CASSPGLAGRHLSYEQYF

j_gene: TRBJ1-1
v_gene: TRBV11-2
d_gene: TRBD1
abundance: -
CDR3nt: TGTGCCAGCAGCTTAGGAACAGGGGGATCTACTGAAGCTTTCTTT
CDR3aa: CASSLGTGGSTEAFF

j_gene: TRBJ1-6
v_gene: TRBV21-1
d_gene: -
abundance: -
CDR3nt: TGTGCCAGCAGCAATGAAAACTCCCCCCTCCACTTT
CDR3aa: CASSNENSPLHF

j_gene: TRBJ1-5
v_gene: TRBV10-2
d_gene: TRBD1
abundance: once
CDR3nt: TGCGCCAGCGCGAGGGGACAGGATCAGCCCCAGCATTTT
CDR3aa: CASARGQDQPQHF

j_gene: TRBJ1-2
v_gene: TRBV10-2
d_gene: TRBD1
abundance: -
CDR3nt: TGCGCCAGCAGTGAGTCGTCCTTAGGGACAGGCTTGAACTATGGCTACACCTTC
CDR3aa: CASSESSLGTGLNYGYTF

j_gene: TRBJ2-7
v_gene: TRBV11-2
d_gene: -
abundance: many
CDR3nt: TGTGCCAGCAGCTGGCGGGACGAGCAGTACTTC
CDR3aa: CASSWRDEQYF

j_gene: TRBJ1-6
v_gene: TRBV9
d_gene: -
abundance: once
CDR3nt: TGTGCCAGCAGCGTAGCCGCGCAGGGAAATTCACCCCTCCACTTT
CDR3aa: CASSVAAQGNSPLHF

j_gene: TRBJ2-1
v_gene: TRBV7-3
d_gene: -
abundance: -
CDR3nt: TGTGCCAGCAGCTTAATGGCAGGCAATGAGCAGTTCTTC
CDR3aa: CASSLMAGNEQFF

j_gene: TRBJ1-1
v_gene: TRBV19
d_gene: -
abundance: -
CDR3nt: TGTGCCAGTAGGACCACCTTCGCTGAGGCTTTCTTT
CDR3aa: CASRTTFAEAFF

j_gene: TRBJ1-1
v_gene: TRBV7-3
d_gene: -
abundance: -
CDR3nt: TGTGCCAGCAGCTTGGGGTTAAGGAGCACTGAAGCTTTCTTT
CDR3aa: CASSLGLRSTEAFF

j_gene: TRBJ2-7
v_gene: TRBV9
d_gene: -
abundance: -
CDR3nt: TGTGCCAGCAGCCGCCGCATAGCGGACTTCGAGCAGTACTTC
CDR3aa: CASSRRIADFEQYF

j_gene: TRBJ2-7
v_gene: TRBV29-1
d_gene: -
abundance: -
CDR3nt: TGCAGCGTTGGGCACCCAACCACCTACGAGCAGTACTTC
CDR3aa: CSVGHPTTYEQYF

j_gene: TRBJ1-3
v_gene: TRBV20-1
d_gene: -
abundance: -
CDR3nt: TGCAGTGCTAGTCAGGCAGGCTCTGGAAACACCATATATTTT
CDR3aa: CSASQAGSGNTIYF

j_gene: TRBJ1-2
v_gene: TRBV5-5
d_gene: TRBD1
abundance: -
CDR3nt: TGTGCCAGCATAGAAGGGACAGGGATCTCTGGCTACACCTTC
CDR3aa: CASIEGTGISGYTF

j_gene: TRBJ1-3
v_gene: TRBV7-2
d_gene: TRBD1
abundance: -
CDR3nt: TGTGCCAGCAGCTTCACAGGGGGCGCCGGAAACACCATATATTTT
CDR3aa: CASSFTGGAGNTIYF

j_gene: TRBJ2-7
v_gene: TRBV6-2/TRBV6-3
d_gene: TRBD1
abundance: -
CDR3nt: TGTGCCAGCAGTTACTCTGCCGGGACAGGGGGCTACGAGCAGTACTTC
CDR3aa: CASSYSAGTGGYEQYF

j_gene: TRBJ1-2
v_gene: TRBV4-3
d_gene: TRBD1
abundance: -
CDR3nt: TGCGCCAGCAGCCAGGCCGGGACAGGCCCCTCCTATGGCTACACCTTC
CDR3aa: CASSQAGTGPSYGYTF

j_gene: TRBJ2-5
v_gene: TRBV7-2
d_gene: -
abundance: -
CDR3nt: TGTGCCAGCAGCCGGGGAGTTCTGGAGACCCAGTACTTC
CDR3aa: CASSRGVLETQYF

j_gene: TRBJ1-2
v_gene: TRBV11-1
d_gene: TRBD1
abundance: few
CDR3nt: TGTGCCAGCAGCAGGGACAGGGTGTCAGGCTACACCTTC
CDR3aa: CASSRDRVSGYTF

j_gene: TRBJ1-4
v_gene: TRBV4-1
d_gene: TRBD1
abundance: -
CDR3nt: TGCGCCAGCAGCTACGAAGGACAGGGGGGAAAACTGTTTTTT
CDR3aa: CASSYEGQGGKLFF

j_gene: TRBJ1-3
v_gene: TRBV14
d_gene: -
abundance: -
CDR3nt: TGTGCCAGCAGCCTCCTCTCTATGGGGTCTGGAAACACCATATATTTT
CDR3aa: CASSLLSMGSGNTIYF

j_gene: TRBJ1-1
v_gene: TRBV11-2
d_gene: TRBD1
abundance: -
CDR3nt: TGTGCCAGCAGCTACCGCAGGGGGCGAAACACTGAAGCTTTCTTT
CDR3aa: CASSYRRGRNTEAFF

j_gene: TRBJ1-1
v_gene: TRBV20-1
d_gene: -
abundance: -
CDR3nt: TGCAGTGCTAGTGGCACGGCAGACCTGAACACTGAAGCTTTCTTT
CDR3aa: CSASGTADLNTEAFF